A single sample is the source of the 16 T cell receptor beta chains below, sequenced in a study of blood T cell repertoires in COVID-19. Clones were read by immunoSEQ multiplex PCR, and TCRdb kept only the in-frame ones, dropping some. The sample records about 210,000 clones, 83% being singletons. Sequencing was done on a sample of peripheral blood. The receptors stem from a woman aged 40-49 years with active or convalescent COVID-19.

This chain uses TRBV11-3 with TRBJ1-3; D unclear. Trimming cost V 7 bases and J 4 bases, with 14 bases left between them. Germline CDR1 is SGHNT and CDR2 is YENEEA. This CDR3 has 14 amino acids. CDR3 nucleotide sequence: TGTGCCAGCACCGAACGAGGTGGCGGAAACACCATATATTTT. This codes for CASTERGGGNTIYF.

The rearrangement uses TRBV19 and TRBJ1-4, with TRBD1 matching over 8 bases. Germline CDR1 is LNHDA and CDR2 is SQIVND (reference sequence). The V and J ends lost 9 bases and 3 bases, in that order; junction bases with no gene match: 15. This CDR3 comprises 17 residues. This CDR3 reads CASPGTGTGLANEKLFF. CDR3 DNA sequence: TGTGCCAGCCCTGGGACCGGGACAGGCCTAGCTAATGAAAAACTGTTTTTT.

The V and J genes are TRBV25-1 and TRBJ1-2; no firm D call. The V gene's germline CDR1 is MGHDK and CDR2 SYGVNS. CDR3 length: 14 amino acids. V lost 4 bases to trimming and J lost 0 bases, with 9 bases between them. The CDR3 DNA sequence: TGTGCCAGCAGTGGAGGGTGGGCTAACTATGGCTACACCTTC. It is translated as CASSGGWANYGYTF.

This chain links TRBV28 with TRBJ2-2; 9 bases are a match to TRBD1. V lost 5 bases to trimming and J lost 7 bases; unmatched junction nucleotides: 8. The germline V gene encodes CDR1 MDHEN and CDR2 SYDVKM. The CDR3 covers 15 residues. In DNA, the CDR3 is TGTGCCAGCAGTACTAGGACAGGGGCGGACGGGGAGCTGTTTTTT. It specifies CASSTRTGADGELFF.

V usage is TRBV5-4 and J usage is TRBJ2-7; TRBD2 is a possible D gene (5 bases). The CDR3 covers 13 residues. V was pared by 6 bases and J by 7 bases, with 17 bases between. Germline V gene data show CDR1 as SGHNT and CDR2 as YYREEE (reference sequence). The CDR3 reads CASTPNPRGEQYF. CDR3 nucleotide sequence: TGTGCCAGCACCCCCAACCCTCGCGGGGAGCAGTACTTC.

In DNA, the CDR3 is TGCGCCAGCAGCCAAGATCAGGGGAACTTCTATGGCTACACCTTC. This sequence encodes CASSQDQGNFYGYTF. The V gene is TRBV4-3, the J gene TRBJ1-2; D might be TRBD1 (6 bases). CDR3 size: 15 residues. Germline values: CDR1 LGHNA, CDR2 YSLEER. Trimming took off 0 bases at V and 4 bases at J, with 12 bases between the two ends.

This chain links TRBV18 with TRBJ1-2; a possible D gene is TRBD1 (5 bases). Germline CDR1 reads KGHSH; CDR2 reads LQKENI. V gave up 1 base and J gave up 4 bases, with 10 bases separating them. CDR3 length: 14 residues. In DNA form, the CDR3 reads TGTGCCAGCTCACCACAGACAGAAACCTATGGCTACACCTTC. This translates into CASSPQTETYGYTF.

The V call is TRBV5-1, the J call TRBJ1-1; the D is unclear. Trimming stripped 0 bases from V and 0 bases from J, with 12 bases between. The CDR3 is 16 residues long. CDR1 and CDR2 from the germline V gene are SGHRS and YFSETQ. The CDR3, as DNA: TGCGCCAGCAGCTTGGAAAATGTCAGAATGAACACTGAAGCTTTCTTT. The encoded protein is CASSLENVRMNTEAFF.

This chain joins TRBV4-1 and TRBJ2-7; D possibly corresponds to TRBD2 (7 bases). CDR1 and CDR2 from the germline V gene are MGHRA and YSYEKL. The CDR3 extends over 15 amino acids. Trimming removed 1 base from V and 2 bases from J, with 12 bases in between. CDR3 nucleotides: TGCGCCAGCAGCCAAGCAAAGGGGGGGGCCTACGAGCAGTACTTC. Protein: CASSQAKGGAYEQYF.

V usage is TRBV3-1 (or the pseudogene TRBV3-2) and J usage is TRBJ1-2; D may be TRBD1 (6 bases). The CDR3 totals 13 residues. V gave up 1 base and J gave up 7 bases, with 10 bases separating them. Looked up from germline, CDR1 is LGHDT and CDR2 is YNNKEL (reference sequence). The CDR3, as DNA: TGTGCCAGCAGCCAAGCCTACAGGGCTGGCTACACCTTC. This sequence encodes CASSQAYRAGYTF.

The chain joins TRBV7-2 to TRBJ1-6; a weak D match, TRBD1 (5 bases). Trimming cost V 0 bases and J 6 bases, with 15 bases left between them. This CDR3 is 17 amino acids long. Per germline, CDR1 SGHTA and CDR2 FQGNSA. The DNA for the CDR3 is TGTGCCAGCAGCTTAGCTCCCGGAAGGGGAGGTAATTCACCCCTCCACTTT. The encoded protein is CASSLAPGRGGNSPLHF.

V usage is TRBV3-1 (or the pseudogene TRBV3-2) and J usage is TRBJ2-3, with a tentative D call TRBD2 (6 bases). V shed 0 bases and J shed 6 bases, with 10 bases lying between them. The germline V gene encodes CDR1 LGHDT and CDR2 YNNKEL (reference sequence). The CDR3 spans 14 residues. DNA of the CDR3: TGTGCCAGCAGCCAAGACGGGGGTTCGGATACGCAGTATTTT. Translated, it gives CASSQDGGSDTQYF.

On this clone: The identical CDR3 is also encoded by other nucleotide sequences in the sample. For the CDR3, the DNA is TGCAGTGCTAGTAGACAGGGGGATCAGCCCCAGCATTTT. It is translated as CSASRQGDQPQHF. The chain has TRBV20-1 and TRBJ1-5; TRBD1 aligns across 9 bases. Germline CDR1 reads DFQATT; CDR2 reads SNEGSKA (reference sequence). The V gene end was trimmed by 3 bases and the J gene end by 5 bases; junction bases not matched to a gene: 2. The CDR3 is 13 amino acids.

The J gene is TRBJ2-3, the V gene TRBV3-1 (or the pseudogene TRBV3-2); 8 bases agree with TRBD2. There are 17 residues in the CDR3. V was pared by 5 bases and J by 4 bases, with 14 bases of the junction left unmatched. Germline lookup yields CDR1 LGHDT and CDR2 YNNKEL (reference sequence). CDR3 DNA: TGTGCCAGCAGCTGGGGTGGCGCAGCGGGAGTCGCAGATACGCAGTATTTT. Its translation: CASSWGGAAGVADTQYF.

This clone was found a few times. V usage is TRBV10-1 and J usage is TRBJ2-7; TRBD1 matches at 9 bases. Per germline, CDR1 WNHNN and CDR2 SYGVQD (reference sequence). Unmatched junction bases numbered 9, after V lost 8 bases and J lost 7 bases. The CDR3 is 13 amino acids. The CDR3 DNA sequence: TGCGCCAGCGCCCGGGACAGGGTGGGTGAGCAGTACTTC. Translated, it gives CASARDRVGEQYF.

The chain couples TRBV27 to TRBJ1-2, with TRBD1 as a possible D gene (6 bases). The V end was cut by 5 bases, the J end by 7 bases, with 20 bases between. The V gene's germline CDR1 is MNHEY and CDR2 SMNVEV (reference sequence). The CDR3 consists of 15 residues. CDR3 sequence (DNA): TGTGCCAGCAGTGCAGACTGGGATTCAGGGGCTGGCTACACCTTC. Its translation: CASSADWDSGAGYTF.